The sequence of this T cell receptor (beta chain) was determined in a study of control samples from healthy donors and cancer patients. This table comes from immunoSEQ multiplex PCR, and its TCRdb copy is limited to in-frame clones, with some not included. The profile shows about 140,000 clones, around 86% of them singletons. This clone was detected only once. After removal of 9 bases from V and 7 bases from J, the junction contained 6 bases not matched to a gene. This CDR3 comprises 13 residues. Germline CDR1 reads KGHDR; CDR2 reads SFDVKD. This receptor was obtained from a man aged 25-45 years in good health. The chain combines TRBV24-1 with TRBJ1-5, with TRBD1 matching over 9 bases. Input material: blood. The CDR3 region has the DNA TGTGCCACCGGACAGGGGAGGGACCAGCCCCAGCATTTT. It translates to CATGQGRDQPQHF.